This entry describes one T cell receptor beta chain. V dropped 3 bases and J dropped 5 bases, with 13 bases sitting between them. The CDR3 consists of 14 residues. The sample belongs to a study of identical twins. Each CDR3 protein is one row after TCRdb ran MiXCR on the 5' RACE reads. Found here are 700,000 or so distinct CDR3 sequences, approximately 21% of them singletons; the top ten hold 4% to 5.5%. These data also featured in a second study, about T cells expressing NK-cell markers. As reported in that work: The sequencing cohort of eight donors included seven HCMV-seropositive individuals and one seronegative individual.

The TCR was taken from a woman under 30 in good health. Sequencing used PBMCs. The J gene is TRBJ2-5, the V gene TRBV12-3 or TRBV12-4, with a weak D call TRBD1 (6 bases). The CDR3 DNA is TGTGCCAGCAGTTTTCACAGGGCAGGGGAGACCCAGTACTTC. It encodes CASSFHRAGETQYF.